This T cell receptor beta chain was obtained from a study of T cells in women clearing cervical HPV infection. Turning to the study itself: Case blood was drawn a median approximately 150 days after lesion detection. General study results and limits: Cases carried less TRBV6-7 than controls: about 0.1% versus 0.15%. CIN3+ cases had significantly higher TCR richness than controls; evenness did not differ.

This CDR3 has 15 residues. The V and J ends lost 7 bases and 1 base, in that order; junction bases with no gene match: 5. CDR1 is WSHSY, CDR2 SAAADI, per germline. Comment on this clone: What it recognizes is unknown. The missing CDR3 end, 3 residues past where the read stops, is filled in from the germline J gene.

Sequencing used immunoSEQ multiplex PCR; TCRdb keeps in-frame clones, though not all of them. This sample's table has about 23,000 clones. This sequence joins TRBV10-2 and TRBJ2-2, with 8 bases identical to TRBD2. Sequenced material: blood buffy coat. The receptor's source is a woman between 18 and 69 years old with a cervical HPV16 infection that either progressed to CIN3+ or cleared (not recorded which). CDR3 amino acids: CASIPREVNTGELFF. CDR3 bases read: TGCGCCAGCATACCGCGGGAGGTGAACACCGGGGAG.